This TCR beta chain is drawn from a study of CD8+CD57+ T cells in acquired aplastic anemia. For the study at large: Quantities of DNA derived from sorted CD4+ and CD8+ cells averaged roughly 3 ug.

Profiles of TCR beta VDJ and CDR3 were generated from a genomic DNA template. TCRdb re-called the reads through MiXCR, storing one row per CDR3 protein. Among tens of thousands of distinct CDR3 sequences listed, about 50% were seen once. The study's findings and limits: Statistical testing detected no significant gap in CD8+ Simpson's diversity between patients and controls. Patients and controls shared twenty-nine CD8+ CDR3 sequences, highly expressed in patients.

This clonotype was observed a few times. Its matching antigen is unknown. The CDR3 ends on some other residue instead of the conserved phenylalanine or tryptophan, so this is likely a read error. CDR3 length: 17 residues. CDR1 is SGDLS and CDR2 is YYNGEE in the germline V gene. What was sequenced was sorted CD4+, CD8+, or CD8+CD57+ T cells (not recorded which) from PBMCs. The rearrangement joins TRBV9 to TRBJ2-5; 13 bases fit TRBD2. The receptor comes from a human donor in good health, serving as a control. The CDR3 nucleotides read TGTGCTAGCAGCGCGGGGACTAGCGGGATAGCCGGAGAGACCCAGTACTCC. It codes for CASSAGTSGIAGETQYS.